The 12 T cell receptor beta chains listed next were all sequenced from one sample in a study of T cells in Graves' hyperthyroidism and ophthalmopathy (dated by TCRdb to about 2019). The library was prepared using multiplex PCR. The instrument given in TCRdb is Illumina HiSeq 2000. Amplification of TCR beta CDR3 regions was carried out from RNA transcripts. For the first round of RT-PCR on the TCR CDR3, the HTBI primer set was used together with the Qiagen OneStep RT-PCR kit. The raw public reads went through TCRdb reprocessing: fastp at Q25, MiXCR clone calling, in-frame beta chains kept. Merged by CDR3 protein, the rows form single entries marked with the most common genes and DNA. This sample comprises 200,000 to 250,000 distinct CDR3 sequences, around 25% of them detected only once. The top ten hold about a third of the sample. The sequencing sample was made of blood. The receptor set was obtained from a woman aged 40 to 49 with Graves' ophthalmopathy.

The sample holds many counts of this clonotype. The chain combines TRBV29-1 with TRBJ1-2; D unclear. Trimming stripped 7 bases from V and 4 bases from J, with 10 bases between. Looked up from germline, CDR1 is SQVTM and CDR2 is ANQGSEA. The CDR3 sequence is 11 residues long. CDR3 coding DNA: TGCAGCGCCCCTAAGGGCTATGGCTACACCTTC. Amino acids: CSAPKGYGYTF.

This clonotype was observed at least ten times. The chain recombines TRBV27 with TRBJ2-7, with 8 bases matching TRBD1. V was pared by 5 bases and J by 4 bases, with 10 bases of the junction left unmatched. CDR1 MNHEY and CDR2 SMNVEV come from the germline V gene (reference sequence). The CDR3 runs to 15 residues. The CDR3 protein is CASSPGQGIWYEQYF. The CDR3 DNA follows: TGTGCCAGCAGTCCTGGACAGGGTATTTGGTACGAGCAGTACTTC.

In the case of this clonotype: The junction does not match germline at one end; this may be a read error. This chain uses TRBV6-1 with TRBJ1-1; weak D call: TRBD1 (6 bases). The CDR3 has 12 amino acids. The germline V gene encodes CDR1 MNHNS and CDR2 SASEGT. The CDR3 DNA follows: TGTGCCATAGAAGGGGGGGGCACTGAAGCTCTCTTT. This encodes CAIEGGGTEALF.

This clonotype was observed at least ten times. A much larger clone lies a single base off, so this may be a read error. The chain has TRBV27 and TRBJ2-2, with 7 bases matching TRBD2. The V segment lost 10 bases and the J segment 7 bases; nucleotides outside the gene matches: 9. Per the germline V gene, CDR1 is MNHEY and CDR2 is SMNVEV (reference sequence). The CDR3 has 13 amino acids. CDR3 bases: TGTGCCAACAGACTGGGGGGGAACGGGGAGCTGTTTTTT. Translating gives CANRLGGNGELFF.

Ten or more counts support this clonotype. The chain carries TRBV20-1 and TRBJ2-5, with D tentatively TRBD2 (5 bases). The CDR3 covers 15 residues. Germline V gene sequence: CDR1 DFQATT, CDR2 SNEGSKA (reference sequence). Trimming shortened V by 0 bases and J by 2 bases, and 13 bases separated the two germline ends. The DNA of the CDR3 is TGCAGTGCTAGAGACGGCGAGGGCCGGCAAGAGACCCAGTACTTC. Its protein is CSARDGEGRQETQYF.

This clonotype was counted at least ten times. The genes are TRBV10-3 and TRBJ1-6; TRBD1 agrees at 8 bases. Germline CDR1 ENHRY, CDR2 SYGVKD. J was trimmed by 10 bases and V by 0 bases; bases with no gene match: 8. The CDR3 is 16 amino acids. CDR3 protein: CAISESPGQVVSPLHF. In DNA, the CDR3 is TGTGCCATCAGTGAGTCACCGGGACAGGTCGTCTCACCCCTCCACTTT.

This clonotype was counted at least ten times. CDR3 in amino acids: CASSIAPSSAGGEETQYF. For the CDR3, the DNA is TGTGCCAGTAGTATAGCCCCCTCGTCGGCGGGAGGGGAAGAGACCCAGTACTTC. The chain has TRBV19 and TRBJ2-5; 9 bases line up with TRBD2. This CDR3 has 18 residues. V gave up 1 base and J gave up 3 bases; unmatched junction bases: 12. Germline CDR1 LNHDA, CDR2 SQIVND (reference sequence).

This clonotype came up many times. The rearrangement joins TRBV7-6 to TRBJ2-7, with TRBD2 identical over 13 bases. The ends lost 1 base at V and 2 bases at J; junction bases unmatched: 2. The CDR3 consists of 16 residues. Germline V lookup: CDR1 SGHVS, CDR2 FNYEAQ. In DNA, the CDR3 is TGTGCCAGCAGCTTAGGGACTAGCGGGAGCCCCTACGAGCAGTACTTC. Its translation is CASSLGTSGSPYEQYF.

This clonotype was recorded at least ten times. This sequence joins TRBV20-1 and TRBJ2-7; D ambiguous. The CDR3 is 13 residues long. The V gene's germline CDR1 is DFQATT and CDR2 SNEGSKA (reference sequence). V lost 3 bases and J 2 bases, leaving 11 bases between the germline ends. CDR3 nucleotides: TGCAGTGCTAGCCCGGCGGCACCCTACGAGCAGTACTTC. Protein sequence: CSASPAAPYEQYF.

This clonotype was counted many times. The chain recombines TRBV6-1 with TRBJ1-2; 7 nucleotides agree with TRBD1. This CDR3 contains 13 residues. The V segment lost 6 bases and the J segment 8 bases; nucleotides outside the gene matches: 9. Looked up from germline, CDR1 is MNHNS and CDR2 is SASEGT. CDR3: CASSLEGARGYTF. In DNA, the CDR3 is TGTGCCAGCAGCCTAGAGGGGGCACGGGGCTACACCTTC.

This clonotype was detected ten times or more. This chain uses TRBV20-1 with TRBJ2-2; possibly TRBD2 for D (5 bases). Germline CDR1 is DFQATT and CDR2 is SNEGSKA (reference sequence). This CDR3 comprises 13 residues. With 5 bases removed from V and 0 bases from J, the gap between germline ends came to 7 bases. Written as DNA, the CDR3 is TGCAGTGCTCAGGACTCGAACACCGGGGAGCTGTTTTTT. Translated, it gives CSAQDSNTGELFF.

This clonotype occurred many times. This chain connects TRBV12-3 or TRBV12-4 to TRBJ1-6; D unresolved. The V end lost 6 bases, the J end lost 7 bases, and 16 bases lay between the germline ends. This CDR3 comprises 15 residues. CDR3 residues: CASSFREVGNSPLHF. The CDR3, as DNA: TGTGCCAGCAGCTTCCGGGAGGTCGGAAATTCACCCCTCCACTTT.